These 29 T cell receptor beta chains were all obtained from the same sample, sequenced in a study of T cells in Graves' hyperthyroidism and ophthalmopathy. Authors of the study amplified TCR beta CDR3 regions from RNA transcripts. Carried out on the TCR CDR3, a first-round RT-PCR used the HTBI primer set. TCRdb analysed the multiplex PCR reads with MiXCR anew, one entry per CDR3 protein. The repertoire includes about 620,000 distinct CDR3 sequences, 16% of them detected once, and 3.8% sits in the top ten. Sample: blood. The receptors derive from a woman in her twenties or thirties with Graves' hyperthyroidism.

This clonotype came up many times. The rearrangement joins TRBV7-9 to TRBJ1-1; no reliable D call. The length of the CDR3 is 15 residues. From germline, CDR1 is SEHNR and CDR2 FQNEAQ (reference sequence). The germline V and J ends were trimmed by 1 base and 0 bases, with 9 bases remaining between them. As DNA, the CDR3 is TGTGCCAGCAGCTTAGAAGGTACCCTGAACACTGAAGCTTTCTTT. It encodes CASSLEGTLNTEAFF. Based on the CDR3 plus reference TRBV7-9 and TRBJ1-1, the full variable domain is DTGVSQNPRHKITKRGQNVTFRCDPISEHNRLYWYRQTLGQGPEFLTYFQNEAQLEKSRLLSDRFSAERPKGSFSTLEIQRTEQGDSAMYLCASSLEGTLNTEAFFGQGTRLTVV.

This clonotype was detected many times. The genes are TRBV7-8 and TRBJ2-5, with a tentative D call TRBD1 (6 bases). V shed 3 bases and J shed 3 bases, with 14 bases lying between them. This CDR3 is built from 15 residues. Germline lookup yields CDR1 SGHVS and CDR2 FQNEAQ. As DNA, the CDR3 is TGTGCCAGCAGCTTTCTTGGGGGCGGAGAAGAGACCCAGTACTTC. The encoded protein is CASSFLGGGEETQYF.

The CDR3 DNA reads as TGTGCCAGCAGTGAATCTCCCATGTTCGCCAAAAACATTCAGTACTTC. Translating gives CASSESPMFAKNIQYF. J is TRBJ2-4 and V is TRBV19; the D is unclear. CDR3 length: 16 amino acids. With 9 bases removed from V and 1 base from J, the gap between germline ends came to 19 bases. Germline-derived CDR1 and CDR2 are LNHDA and SQIVND (reference sequence). The whole variable domain, filled in from reference TRBV19 and TRBJ2-4, reads DGGITQSPKYLFRKEGQNVTLSCEQNLNHDAMYWYRQDPGQGLRLIYYSQIVNDFQKGDIAEGYSVSREKKESFPLTVTSAQKNPTAFYLCASSESPMFAKNIQYFGAGTRLSVL.

This clonotype was counted a few times. Written as DNA, the CDR3 is TGTGCCAGCAGACCGACCGGGGATTGGAGGACCGGGGAGCTGTTTTTT. Translated, it gives CASRPTGDWRTGELFF. This chain links TRBV12-3 or TRBV12-4 with TRBJ2-2, with D possibly being TRBD2 (5 bases). Trimming removed 6 bases at V and 5 bases at J, with 19 bases between. The CDR3 contains 16 residues.

V and J are TRBV9 and TRBJ1-1; D ambiguous. This CDR3 region has 13 residues. CDR1 and CDR2 from the germline V gene are SGDLS and YYNGEE. Trimming took 2 bases from V and 7 from J, leaving 12 bases between them. CDR3 protein: CASSVGGGGEAFF. The CDR3 DNA follows: TGTGCCAGCAGCGTCGGAGGAGGCGGTGAAGCTTTCTTT.

This clonotype has at least ten counts. This chain uses TRBV28 with TRBJ1-1; no clear D. Germline V gene data show CDR1 as MDHEN and CDR2 as SYDVKM. There are 12 residues in the CDR3. V was pared by 5 bases and J by 1 base, with 5 bases between. CDR3 protein: CASSGENTEAFF. For the CDR3, the DNA is TGTGCCAGCAGTGGGGAGAACACTGAAGCTTTCTTT.

V usage is TRBV6-1 and J usage is TRBJ1-4; TRBD1 is a possible D gene (6 bases). This CDR3 contains 16 residues. The V end lost 5 bases, the J end lost 1 base, and 14 bases lay between the germline ends. CDR1 MNHNS and CDR2 SASEGT come from the germline V gene. CDR3 in DNA: TGTGCCAGCAGTCCAAGATACAGGGTAACTAATGAAAAACTGTTTTTT. Translated: CASSPRYRVTNEKLFF.

The J gene is TRBJ2-7, the V gene TRBV9; unclear D gene. Germline-derived CDR1 and CDR2 are SGDLS and YYNGEE. V was pared by 1 base and J by 5 bases, with 13 bases between. CDR3 length equals 14 residues. The chain's CDR3 is CASSVSGLVHEQYF. CDR3 DNA sequence: TGTGCCAGCAGCGTAAGTGGGTTGGTCCACGAGCAGTACTTC.

This clonotype was seen at least ten times. The gene calls are TRBV2 and TRBJ1-1; D not certain. The CDR3 length is 13 residues. V was pared by 8 bases and J by 3 bases, with 13 bases between. CDR1 and CDR2 from the germline V gene are SNHLY and FYNNEI. CDR3 sequence reads: CASEKNKDTEAFF. CDR3 nucleotides: TGTGCCAGCGAAAAGAATAAGGACACTGAAGCTTTCTTT. Drawing the rest from reference TRBV2 and TRBJ1-1, the complete variable domain is EPEVTQTPSHQVTQMGQEVILRCVPISNHLYFYWYRQILGQKVEFLVSFYNNEISEKSEIFDDQFSVERPDGSNFTLKIRSTKLEDSAMYFCASEKNKDTEAFFGQGTRLTVV.

This clonotype was seen many times. The chain uses TRBV7-9 and TRBJ2-7, with 7 bases that match TRBD2. Per germline, CDR1 SEHNR and CDR2 FQNEAQ (reference sequence). The CDR3 is made up of 14 amino acids. V was pared by 1 base and J by 3 bases, with 3 bases of the junction left unmatched. CDR3 region: CASSLVASGYEQYF. The DNA for the CDR3 is TGTGCCAGCAGCTTAGTCGCTAGCGGCTACGAGCAGTACTTC.

Concerning this clonotype itself: Just one base apart from a much larger clone, this may be a read error. Since the CDR3 does not end with the conserved phenylalanine or tryptophan, this likely comes from a read error. The chain links TRBV27 to TRBJ2-5; 7 nucleotides align to TRBD2. Germline V gene data show CDR1 as MNHEY and CDR2 as SMNVEV (reference sequence). V shed 5 bases and J 5 bases; nucleotides not matched to a gene: 11. This CDR3 is 15 amino acids long. The CDR3 spells CASSPRVGGGETQYL. The CDR3 nucleotides read TGTGCCAGCAGTCCCCGGGTGGGGGGAGGGGAGACCCAGTACCTC.

The V gene is TRBV29-1, the J gene TRBJ2-1, with unresolved D. V was pared by 3 bases and J by 6 bases, with 3 bases between. The CDR3 is 10 amino acids. Germline lookup yields CDR1 SQVTM and CDR2 ANQGSEA. CDR3 in amino acids: CSVDPNEQFF. Written as DNA, the CDR3 is TGCAGCGTTGACCCCAATGAGCAGTTCTTC.

This clonotype was recorded many times. The chain joins TRBV3-1 to TRBJ1-1, with 7 positions matching TRBD1. Germline trimming cut 2 bases from V and 0 bases from J; bases unmatched to any gene: 6. This CDR3 is built from 16 residues. The germline V gene has CDR1 LGHDT and CDR2 YNNKEL (reference sequence). CDR3 region: CASSQRPGGMNTEAFF. The DNA for the CDR3 is TGTGCCAGCAGCCAAAGGCCAGGGGGAATGAACACTGAAGCTTTCTTT.

In its sample, this clonotype was seen once. This chain joins TRBV7-2 and TRBJ2-7; unclear D gene. Trimming stripped 5 bases from V and 3 bases from J, with 11 bases between. The CDR3 has 13 amino acids. Germline loops: CDR1 SGHTA, CDR2 FQGNSA. Here the CDR3 DNA reads TGTGCCAGCAGCCCACACCCGGACTACGAGCAGTACTTC. Protein product: CASSPHPDYEQYF.

In this sample, this clonotype turned up once. The genes are TRBV7-2 and TRBJ2-3; 11 bases line up with TRBD2. There are 19 residues in the CDR3. V was clipped by 5 bases and J by 0 bases; unmatched bases: 13. Germline values: CDR1 SGHTA, CDR2 FQGNSA. CDR3 residues: CASSRRGLAARTSTDTQYF. The CDR3 DNA sequence: TGTGCCAGCAGCCGACGGGGACTAGCGGCCAGGACTAGCACAGATACGCAGTATTTT.

This chain connects TRBV12-5 to TRBJ1-5, with TRBD1 matching over 11 bases. Unmatched junction bases numbered 10, after V lost 0 bases and J lost 0 bases. The germline V gene encodes CDR1 LGHNT and CDR2 FRNRAP. The CDR3 sequence is 20 residues long. The CDR3 reads CASGLVARWTGGNSNQPQHF. CDR3 nucleotides: TGTGCTAGTGGTTTGGTAGCGCGGTGGACAGGGGGCAATAGCAATCAGCCCCAGCATTTT.

This clonotype showed up many times. This chain joins TRBV28 and TRBJ2-3; TRBD2 is a possible D gene (6 bases). The CDR3 contains 13 residues. V shed 8 bases and J shed 2 bases, with 11 bases lying between them. In germline, CDR1 is MDHEN, CDR2 SYDVKM. This CDR3 reads CASGGGNTDTQYF. The CDR3 DNA follows: TGTGCCAGCGGCGGCGGGAACACAGATACGCAGTATTTT.

This clonotype was found a few times. The genes are TRBV6-1 and TRBJ2-1, with a tentative D call TRBD2 (6 bases). Per the germline V gene, CDR1 is MNHNS and CDR2 is SASEGT. Trimming pared 3 bases from V and 4 bases from J, leaving 13 bases between. This CDR3 is built from 15 residues. CDR3 protein: CASSDSKGRYNEQFF. The CDR3 DNA reads as TGTGCCAGCAGTGACTCAAAAGGGAGGTACAATGAGCAGTTCTTC.

This clonotype was recorded at least ten times. The rearrangement joins TRBV11-2 to TRBJ1-1; TRBD1 might be the D (5 bases). V shed 3 bases and J shed 1 base, with 9 bases lying between them. There are 14 residues in the CDR3. Germline V gene data show CDR1 as SGHAT and CDR2 as FQNNGV. The CDR3 DNA reads as TGTGCCAGCAGCTTCGTCGACAGGAACACTGAAGCTTTCTTT. Translation gives CASSFVDRNTEAFF.

This clonotype was counted many times. This chain links TRBV7-9 with TRBJ2-7; tentatively, D is TRBD1 or TRBD2 (5 bases each). CDR3 size: 15 residues. V was trimmed by 5 bases and J by 4 bases, leaving 18 bases between them. Germline loops: CDR1 SEHNR, CDR2 FQNEAQ (reference sequence). The CDR3 protein is CASSPGTSIRYEQYF. Here the CDR3 DNA reads TGTGCCAGCAGCCCCGGGACCTCGATACGGTACGAGCAGTACTTC.

This clonotype was counted only a few times. J is TRBJ1-6 and V is TRBV30; maybe TRBD1 (6 bases). Germline lookup yields CDR1 GTSNPN and CDR2 SVGIG (reference sequence). V was cut by 3 bases and J by 7 bases, with 10 bases left in between. The CDR3 is 13 residues long. The CDR3 reads CAWRGQGNSPLHF. CDR3 nucleotide sequence: TGTGCCTGGAGGGGGCAGGGGAATTCACCCCTCCACTTT.

The V gene is TRBV4-1, the J gene TRBJ1-1; weak D call: TRBD1 (5 bases). Deletions cut 2 bases from V and 1 base from J, with 8 bases between. CDR3 size: 14 residues. Germline V gene lookup returns CDR1 MGHRA and CDR2 YSYEKL. The CDR3 coding sequence is TGCGCCAGCAGCCAAAAAACAGGGAACACTGAAGCTTTCTTT. Translation gives CASSQKTGNTEAFF.

V is TRBV19 and J is TRBJ1-2, with D uncertain. This CDR3 is 13 amino acids long. Germline V gene data show CDR1 as LNHDA and CDR2 as SQIVND (reference sequence). V was pared by 7 bases and J by 1 base, with 10 bases between. The CDR3 is CASTRRDNYGYTF. DNA for the CDR3: TGTGCCAGTACGCGGCGGGATAACTATGGCTACACCTTC.

This clonotype was seen more than once but under ten times. This chain uses TRBV29-1 with TRBJ2-5; 9 bases are a match to TRBD1. The CDR3 loop spans 12 amino acids. Germline V CDR1 and CDR2: SQVTM, ANQGSEA. V shed 6 bases, J shed 5 bases, and the junction held 4 bases outside the gene matches. The CDR3 reads CSVDRGWETQYF. In DNA, the CDR3 is TGCAGCGTCGACAGGGGGTGGGAGACCCAGTACTTC.

This clonotype was seen many times. This chain links TRBV7-2 with TRBJ2-5, with a weak D call TRBD2 (5 bases). V was cut by 5 bases and J by 5 bases, with 9 bases left in between. This CDR3 spans 12 amino acids. Per the germline V gene, CDR1 is SGHTA and CDR2 is FQGNSA. The CDR3 protein is CASSPRRETQYF. The CDR3 nucleotides are TGTGCCAGCAGCCCACGGAGGGAGACCCAGTACTTC.

This clonotype was counted at least ten times. The chain employs TRBV20-1 and TRBJ1-2; D possibly corresponds to TRBD1 (5 bases). The CDR3 covers 13 residues. The ends were cut back, 1 base at V and 5 bases at J, with 11 bases in the middle. CDR1 DFQATT and CDR2 SNEGSKA come from the germline V gene (reference sequence). The CDR3 reads CSARVAGTYGYTF. Written as DNA, the CDR3 is TGCAGTGCTAGAGTGGCAGGGACGTATGGCTACACCTTC.

Many counts were recorded for this clonotype. The rearrangement links TRBV7-2 to TRBJ1-2; D not certain. Per germline, CDR1 SGHTA and CDR2 FQGNSA. Trimming took 5 bases from V and 7 from J, leaving 14 bases between them. The CDR3 runs to 13 residues. The CDR3, as DNA: TGTGCCAGCAGCCCCTACAAGGCGACTGGCTACACCTTC. As protein: CASSPYKATGYTF.

A few counts support this clonotype. The V and J genes are TRBV6-2 or TRBV6-3 and TRBJ2-7, with 9 bases fitting TRBD2. Germline lookup yields CDR1 MNHEY and CDR2 SVGEGT. Unmatched junction bases numbered 8, after V lost 4 bases and J lost 1 base. This CDR3 contains 16 residues. CDR3 in amino acids: CASSSAIAGDSYEQYF. The CDR3 DNA reads TGTGCCAGCAGTTCGGCTATAGCGGGAGATTCCTACGAGCAGTACTTC.

This chain joins TRBV30 and TRBJ2-4; possibly TRBD2 for D (5 bases). Trimming shortened V by 0 bases and J by 1 base, and 10 bases separated the two germline ends. The CDR3 has 15 residues. Germline values: CDR1 GTSNPN, CDR2 SVGIG (reference sequence). The CDR3 here is CAWSVMRAAKNIQYF. Here the CDR3 DNA reads TGTGCCTGGAGTGTAATGAGGGCGGCCAAAAACATTCAGTACTTC.